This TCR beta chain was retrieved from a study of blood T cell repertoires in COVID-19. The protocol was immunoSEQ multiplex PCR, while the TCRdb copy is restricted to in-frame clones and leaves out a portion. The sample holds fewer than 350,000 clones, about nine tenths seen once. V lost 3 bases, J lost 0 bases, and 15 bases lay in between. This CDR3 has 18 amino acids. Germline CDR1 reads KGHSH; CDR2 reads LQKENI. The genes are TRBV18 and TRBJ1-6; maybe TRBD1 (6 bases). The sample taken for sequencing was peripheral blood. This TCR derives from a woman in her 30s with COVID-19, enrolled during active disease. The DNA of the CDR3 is TGTGCCAGCTCACCTCTGCCAGGGGCGAGCTCCTATAATTCACCCCTCCACTTT. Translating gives CASSPLPGASSYNSPLHF.